The 20 T cell receptor beta chains presented below share a single source sample, sequenced in a study of T cells in narcolepsy. Some clones are missing from TCRdb's copy, which holds only in-frame ones; the method was immunoSEQ multiplex PCR. Of 27,000 or so clones detected, roughly 86% appear once; the ten largest clones hold 0.95% to 1.2%. What was sequenced was CD45RA- memory CD4+ T cells from PBMCs. All receptors come from a human donor with narcolepsy.

This sequence joins TRBV5-1 and TRBJ2-3, with a weak D call TRBD2 (5 bases). V lost 6 bases, J lost 2 bases, and 10 bases lay in between. CDR1 and CDR2 from the germline V gene are SGHRS and YFSETQ. CDR3 length: 13 amino acids. The CDR3 reads CASNSGVTDTQYF. The CDR3 nucleotides are TGCGCCAGCAACAGCGGCGTCACAGATACGCAGTATTTT.

This clone was recorded only once. The chain uses TRBV6-1 and TRBJ1-2; D may be TRBD1 (6 bases). CDR1 MNHNS and CDR2 SASEGT come from the germline V gene. This CDR3 has 14 amino acids. V was shortened by 2 bases and J by 4 bases, with 11 bases between the two germline ends. The DNA for the CDR3 is TGTGCCAGCAGTGAATTGGAAGGGGGCTATGGCTACACCTTC. This translates into CASSELEGGYGYTF.

This clone came up once. CDR3 sequence: CASSEDGALNTEAFF. The DNA of the CDR3 is TGTGCCAGCAGTGAGGACGGGGCCTTGAACACTGAAGCTTTCTTT. The chain carries TRBV2 and TRBJ1-1; TRBD1 might be the D (5 bases). The V end was cut by 3 bases, the J end by 0 bases, with 11 bases between. Germline CDR1 is SNHLY and CDR2 is FYNNEI. The CDR3 totals 15 residues. Using reference TRBV2 and TRBJ1-1 for the parts outside the CDR3, the full variable domain is EPEVTQTPSHQVTQMGQEVILRCVPISNHLYFYWYRQILGQKVEFLVSFYNNEISEKSEIFDDQFSVERPDGSNFTLKIRSTKLEDSAMYFCASSEDGALNTEAFFGQGTRLTVV.

The V and J genes are TRBV4-2 and TRBJ1-3, with TRBD1 matching 10 bases. Germline assignment: CDR1 LGHNA and CDR2 YNFKEQ. Losses at the gene ends were 1 base for V and 6 bases for J; bases not matched to a gene: 3. CDR3 length equals 15 residues. CDR3 amino acids: CASSQVTGGENTIYF. CDR3 bases: TGTGCCAGCAGCCAAGTGACAGGGGGCGAAAACACCATATATTTT.

This sequence joins TRBV10-2 and TRBJ2-1, with 7 bases lining up with TRBD1. V dropped 6 bases and J dropped 15; count of bases not matched to a gene: 8. This CDR3 is 11 amino acids long. Germline V lookup: CDR1 WSHSY, CDR2 SAAADI. CDR3 amino acids: CASSKDRERFF. CDR3 DNA: TGCGCCAGCAGCAAAGACAGGGAAAGGTTCTTC.

V and J are TRBV23-1 and TRBJ1-5; no reliable D call. TRBV23-1 is identified as an open reading frame with a role that is uncertain. The CDR3 contains 15 residues. With 9 bases removed from V and 2 bases from J, the gap between germline ends came to 17 bases. In DNA form, the CDR3 reads TGCGCCAGGGTCGGACGGGATTCCGGCAATCAGCCCCAGCATTTT. This translates into CARVGRDSGNQPQHF.

This clone is a singleton in its sample. The V call is TRBV5-1, the J call TRBJ2-5, with TRBD2 as a possible D gene (5 bases). CDR1 is SGHRS and CDR2 is YFSETQ in the germline V gene. The CDR3 extends over 12 amino acids. V lost 6 bases and J 1 base, leaving 7 bases between the germline ends. The CDR3 is CASKAGQETQYF. The CDR3 DNA sequence: TGCGCCAGCAAGGCGGGCCAAGAGACCCAGTACTTC.

This chain connects TRBV5-1 to TRBJ1-1; D gene unclear. The V end was cut by 5 bases, the J end by 1 base, with 12 bases between. The CDR3 sequence is 14 residues long. Germline V lookup: CDR1 SGHRS, CDR2 YFSETQ. CDR3 DNA sequence: TGCGCCAGCAGTGAGGGTGGAGAGAACACTGAAGCTTTCTTT. This codes for CASSEGGENTEAFF.

V is TRBV15 and J is TRBJ1-3; D is unclear. The V end lost 6 bases, the J end lost 0 bases, and 9 bases lay between the germline ends. The germline V gene encodes CDR1 LNHNV and CDR2 YYDKDF (reference sequence). The CDR3 runs 14 residues. The CDR3 coding sequence is TGTGCCACCAGGCTGGATCTCTCTGGAAACACCATATATTTT. Its translation is CATRLDLSGNTIYF.

The J gene is TRBJ1-1, the V gene TRBV6-5, with D hard to call. Germline CDR1 reads MNHEY; CDR2 reads SVGAGI. The V gene lost 4 bases and the J gene lost 1 base, with 13 bases spanning the gap. CDR3 length: 15 amino acids. The CDR3 loop reads CASSSRRVQNTEAFF. The CDR3 DNA reads as TGTGCCAGCAGTTCCCGGAGGGTCCAGAACACTGAAGCTTTCTTT.

This clone was seen more than once but under ten times. Other DNA sequences in this sample translate to the same CDR3. This chain uses TRBV5-1 with TRBJ1-4; D is unresolved. V dropped 0 bases and J dropped 1 base, with 4 bases sitting between them. Germline-derived CDR1 and CDR2 are SGHRS and YFSETQ. This CDR3 comprises 14 residues. The CDR3 here is CASSLAGTNEKLFF. CDR3 in DNA: TGCGCCAGCAGCTTGGCCGGAACTAATGAAAAACTGTTTTTT. Based on the CDR3 plus reference TRBV5-1 and TRBJ1-4, the full variable domain is KAGVTQTPRYLIKTRGQQVTLSCSPISGHRSVSWYQQTPGQGLQFLFEYFSETQRNKGNFPGRFSGRQFSNSRSEMNVSTLELGDSALYLCASSLAGTNEKLFFGSGTQLSVL.

The V and J genes are TRBV5-1 and TRBJ2-7; D unclear. V was pared by 1 base and J by 2 bases, with 10 bases between. Germline CDR1 SGHRS, CDR2 YFSETQ. There are 14 residues in the CDR3. The CDR3 loop reads CASSLIGLAYEQYV. The CDR3 DNA follows: TGCGCCAGCAGCTTGATCGGTTTGGCCTACGAGCAGTACGTC.

The table lists this clone with a few counts. V and J are TRBV6-5 and TRBJ1-4, with D perhaps matching TRBD1 (5 bases). V lost 5 bases and J 4 bases, leaving 11 bases between the germline ends. CDR3 size: 14 residues. The V gene's germline CDR1 is MNHEY and CDR2 SVGAGI. This CDR3 is CASSRDGNNEKLFF. CDR3 in DNA: TGTGCCAGCAGTCGGGACGGCAATAATGAAAAACTGTTTTTT.

This clone was picked up a small number of times. The chain has TRBV5-1 and TRBJ1-3, with 7 bases identical to TRBD1. Germline CDR1 reads SGHRS; CDR2 reads YFSETQ. Trimming removed 4 bases from V and 3 bases from J; junction bases left unmatched: 4. CDR3 length: 14 amino acids. The CDR3 sequence is CASSPGQIGNTIYF. The CDR3 DNA sequence: TGCGCCAGCAGCCCGGGACAGATTGGAAACACCATATATTTT.

The V gene is TRBV7-9, the J gene TRBJ1-4; a weak D match, TRBD1 (5 bases). The CDR3 loop spans 13 amino acids. CDR1 SEHNR and CDR2 FQNEAQ come from the germline V gene (reference sequence). V gave up 0 bases and J gave up 7 bases, with 6 bases separating them. CDR3 amino acids: CASSLAGGEKLFF. The CDR3 nucleotides read TGTGCCAGCAGCTTAGCTGGGGGTGAAAAACTGTTTTTT.

This chain joins TRBV11-3 and TRBJ2-1, with D perhaps given as TRBD1 or TRBD2 (5 bases each). The CDR3 consists of 13 residues. Trimming removed 3 bases at V and 9 bases at J, with 12 bases between. The germline V gene has CDR1 SGHNT and CDR2 YENEEA. The CDR3 region is CASSLGLAGEQFF. The DNA of the CDR3 is TGTGCCAGCAGCTTGGGGCTAGCTGGTGAGCAGTTCTTC.

This sequence joins TRBV4-1 and TRBJ2-5; 8 nucleotides agree with TRBD1. V gave up 2 bases and J gave up 4 bases; unmatched junction bases: 6. The germline V gene has CDR1 MGHRA and CDR2 YSYEKL. The CDR3 has 15 residues. CDR3 in amino acids: CASSQLTGVGETQYF. In nucleotides, the CDR3 is TGCGCCAGCAGCCAATTGACAGGGGTTGGAGAGACCCAGTACTTC.

The chain has TRBV6-4 and TRBJ2-5; TRBD2 agrees at 11 bases. The J call may be in error: the DNA end matches TRBJ2-7 better. CDR1 and CDR2 from the germline V gene are MRHNA and SNTAGT. The CDR3 covers 16 residues. The CDR3 loop reads CAKPSTGTSGPYEQYF. Here the CDR3 DNA reads TGTGCCAAGCCTTCGACCGGGACTAGCGGCCCATACGAGCAGTACTTC.

The genes are TRBV6-5 and TRBJ1-5; TRBD1 might be the D (5 bases). V shed 10 bases and J shed 10 bases, with 14 bases lying between them. CDR3 length: 11 amino acids. Germline CDR1 MNHEY, CDR2 SVGAGI. This CDR3 reads CATTPGGPQHF. The CDR3 DNA reads as TGTGCCACCACCCCGGGGGGACCCCAGCATTTT.

The chain links TRBV6-5 to TRBJ1-1; D is ambiguous. CDR3 size: 14 residues. Germline lookup yields CDR1 MNHEY and CDR2 SVGAGI. With 2 bases removed from V and 0 bases from J, the gap between germline ends came to 7 bases. The CDR3 DNA reads as TGTGCCAGCAGTTACGGCTCAATGAACACTGAAGCTTTCTTT. Translating gives CASSYGSMNTEAFF.